This TCR beta chain comes out of a study of a mutant IDH1 vaccine in newly diagnosed glioma. Study summary: Commencement of vaccination occurred 4-6 weeks following radiotherapy alone, or concurrently with temozolomide cycles. The week-35 safety follow-up was V12, and the week-47 study end was V13. Earlier therapy was either radiotherapy, temozolomide, or both, and most got both. Study-level points and caveats: Pseudoprogression appeared independent of alterations in top peripheral clonotypes.

The time point denotes: week 47, end of study. Each dose of the vaccine consisted of 300 ug of mutant IDH1 20-mer peptide, with topical imiquimod. Measured with immunoSEQ multiplex PCR; TCRdb has only the in-frame clones, and not every one. The sample records approximately 80,000 clones, 81% being singletons. The junction had 8 bases not matched to a gene; V was cut back by 3 bases and J by 5 bases. The CDR3 is 16 residues long. Germline loops: CDR1 SGHVS, CDR2 FQNEAQ. Note on this clone: Its antigen is currently unknown.

The receptor was isolated from a man aged 40-50 years with glioma. The gene calls are TRBV7-8 and TRBJ2-5, with 11 bases that match TRBD2. The material was PBMCs, obtained from a glioma patient whose treatment included an IDH1 peptide vaccine. CDR3 sequence: CASSFGVAGGQETQYF. Written as DNA, the CDR3 is TGTGCCAGCAGCTTCGGGGTAGCGGGAGGGCAGGAGACCCAGTACTTC.